The 29 T cell receptor beta chains in this list originate from one sample, sequenced in a study of T cell responses to AZD1222 COVID-19 vaccine (dated by TCRdb to about 2021). Library generation was performed with the immunoSEQ multiplex PCR assay. The immuneACCESS repertoire file appears here via TCRdb, limited to in-frame rearrangements. These files lack a portion of the clones; in checked studies, under half of the deficit traces to unresolved V genes, and the cause of the others is not known. This sample gives roughly 85,000 clones in total; around nine tenths of them show up just once. The ten largest account for around 3.2% of the sample. The sample's time point, from its label and the paper: about 28 days (+/-7) after the second vaccine dose. The specimen comprised peripheral blood, sampled 28 days after the second AZD1222 dose. These receptors were obtained from an adult who received the AZD1222 COVID-19 vaccine.

J is TRBJ2-3 and V is TRBV7-3; unclear D gene. The CDR3 contains 11 residues. CDR1 and CDR2 (germline): SGHTA, FQGTGA. Trimming stripped 4 bases from V and 5 bases from J, with 4 bases between. In DNA form, the CDR3 reads TGTGCCAGCAGCTGGGGAGATACGCAGTATTTT. Translated: CASSWGDTQYF.

CDR3 sequence: CASNVGVGETQYF. The CDR3 coding sequence is TGTGCCTCCAACGTGGGTGTCGGGGAGACCCAGTACTTC. The V and J genes are TRBV9 and TRBJ2-5; the D is unclear. The CDR3 sequence is 13 residues long. CDR1 and CDR2 from the germline V gene are SGDLS and YYNGEE. Trimming left V 10 bases short and J 5 bases short, with 18 bases between.

V and J are TRBV4-2 and TRBJ2-3, with 9 bases fitting TRBD1. Germline CDR1 is LGHNA and CDR2 is YNFKEQ. J gave up 5 bases and V 5 bases, and 8 bases lay outside the gene matches. The CDR3 contains 15 residues. The CDR3 DNA follows: TGTGCCAGCAGCGGGCCGGGACAGGGACGAGATACGCAGTATTTT. Translation: CASSGPGQGRDTQYF.

The chain employs TRBV24-1 and TRBJ1-1; D is uncertain. The V end lost 6 bases, the J end lost 5 bases, and 9 bases lay between the germline ends. The CDR3 is 12 amino acids. Germline loops: CDR1 KGHDR, CDR2 SFDVKD. The CDR3 loop is CATSSGRTEAFF. DNA of the CDR3: TGTGCCACCAGTTCAGGACGGACTGAAGCTTTCTTT.

The J gene is TRBJ1-1, the V gene TRBV12-3 or TRBV12-4; no clear D gene. Trimming took off 7 bases at V and 1 base at J, with 10 bases between the two ends. The CDR3 is made up of 13 amino acids. The CDR3 DNA is TGTGCCAGCACTCCCGACGGGAACACTGAAGCTTTCTTT. It codes for CASTPDGNTEAFF.

The J gene is TRBJ2-2, the V gene TRBV11-3; D assignment may be TRBD1 or TRBD2 (6 bases each). This CDR3 has 12 amino acids. V was shortened by 8 bases and J by 7 bases, with 11 bases between the two germline ends. Germline V CDR1 and CDR2: SGHNT, YENEEA. The CDR3, as DNA: TGTGCCAGCTCCCGGGGGCTCGGGGAGCTGTTTTTT. Translating gives CASSRGLGELFF. Looking up the rest from reference TRBV11-3 and TRBJ2-2 gives the full variable domain: EAGVVQSPRYKIIEKKQPVAFWCNPISGHNTLYWYLQNLGQGPELLIRYENEEAVDDSQLPKDRFSAERLKGVDSTLKIQPAELGDSAVYLCASSRGLGELFFGEGSRLTVL.

The chain joins TRBV6-5 to TRBJ1-2, with a weak D call TRBD1 (5 bases). The germline gives CDR1 MNHEY, CDR2 SVGAGI. The CDR3 has 15 residues. The V gene lost 6 bases and the J gene lost 1 base, with 15 bases spanning the gap. The chain's CDR3 is CASRMGGGDNYGYTF. DNA of the CDR3: TGTGCCAGCAGGATGGGGGGAGGGGATAACTATGGCTACACCTTC.

The rearrangement joins TRBV20-1 to TRBJ1-2; TRBD1 is a possible D gene (5 bases). V lost 6 bases to trimming and J lost 8 bases, with 13 bases between them. The CDR3 has 11 residues. Germline V gene data show CDR1 as DFQATT and CDR2 as SNEGSKA (reference sequence). The CDR3 sequence: CSATQGVGYTF. The CDR3 DNA follows: TGCAGTGCGACCCAGGGAGTCGGCTACACCTTC.

The table lists this clone with a count of one. This sequence joins TRBV6-5 and TRBJ2-7; weak D call: TRBD1 (6 bases). This CDR3 has 13 residues. V lost 10 bases, J lost 5 bases, and 18 bases lay in between. CDR1 is MNHEY, CDR2 SVGAGI, per germline. This CDR3 is CAISKQGMNEQYF. CDR3 nucleotides: TGTGCCATCTCAAAACAGGGAATGAACGAGCAGTACTTC.

In this sample, this clone turned up once. This chain uses TRBV6-5 with TRBJ1-2; TRBD1 is a possible D gene (6 bases). Trimming removed 6 bases from V and 7 bases from J, with 15 bases in between. This CDR3 contains 13 residues. Germline CDR1 MNHEY, CDR2 SVGAGI. CDR3 in DNA: TGTGCCAGCAGCGTGACAGGTTCGGTTGGCTACACCTTC. Translated, it gives CASSVTGSVGYTF.

The V gene is TRBV7-2, the J gene TRBJ2-1; 10 bases line up with TRBD2. Trimming at V came to 5 bases and at J to 8 bases, leaving 9 bases not matched to a gene. The CDR3 consists of 15 residues. CDR1 and CDR2 from the germline V gene are SGHTA and FQGNSA. CDR3 in amino acids: CASSTPSGRSYEQFF. The CDR3 DNA follows: TGTGCCAGCAGCACCCCTAGCGGGAGAAGCTATGAGCAGTTCTTC.

This clone was found once. The chain is built from TRBV9 and TRBJ1-1; D may be TRBD1 (5 bases). The CDR3 runs 15 residues. Between the trimmed V and J ends, which lost 0 bases and 4 bases, there was a span of 13 bases. Germline-derived CDR1 and CDR2 are SGDLS and YYNGEE. The CDR3 is CASSVVSGKFTEAFF. The CDR3 nucleotides read TGTGCCAGCAGCGTAGTATCAGGGAAATTCACTGAAGCTTTCTTT.

The chain combines TRBV11-3 with TRBJ2-1; TRBD2 aligns across 9 bases. Germline loops: CDR1 SGHNT, CDR2 YENEEA. V was clipped by 0 bases and J by 4 bases; unmatched bases: 4. The CDR3 runs to 16 residues. CDR3 loop: CASSLEPTSGYNEQFF. As DNA, the CDR3 is TGTGCCAGCAGCTTAGAACCGACTAGCGGATACAATGAGCAGTTCTTC. Full variable domain (outside the CDR3, taken from reference TRBV11-3 and TRBJ2-1): EAGVVQSPRYKIIEKKQPVAFWCNPISGHNTLYWYLQNLGQGPELLIRYENEEAVDDSQLPKDRFSAERLKGVDSTLKIQPAELGDSAVYLCASSLEPTSGYNEQFFGPGTRLTVL.

V and J are TRBV21-1 and TRBJ2-2; TRBD1, as called in the table, went unchecked against the DNA. TRBV21-1 is described as a pseudogene. The CDR3 contains 16 residues. CDR3 loop: CASSNPTGGVTGELFF. CDR3 bases: TGTGCCAGCAGCAATCCGACAGGGGGCGTGACCGGGGAGCTGTTTTTT.

The rearrangement uses TRBV19 and TRBJ2-1, with 8 bases that match TRBD1. V lost 1 base to trimming and J lost 6 bases; unmatched junction nucleotides: 11. The CDR3 length is 17 residues. Germline V CDR1 and CDR2: LNHDA, SQIVND (reference sequence). CDR3 bases: TGTGCCAGTAGTATAGTCGCGACAGGGGATACGCGCAATGAGCAGTTCTTC. This translates into CASSIVATGDTRNEQFF.

The chain has TRBV7-9 and TRBJ2-3; D is undetermined. CDR3 length: 11 amino acids. Germline V gives CDR1 SEHNR, CDR2 FQNEAQ (reference sequence). V was trimmed by 5 bases and J by 10 bases, leaving 10 bases between them. The CDR3 is CASSPQVAQYF. The CDR3 DNA follows: TGTGCCAGCAGCCCGCAAGTTGCGCAGTATTTT.

The J gene is TRBJ2-7, the V gene TRBV30, with D possibly being TRBD1 (6 bases). The CDR3 covers 15 residues. Germline values: CDR1 GTSNPN, CDR2 SVGIG (reference sequence). Deletions cut 0 bases from V and 3 bases from J, with 15 bases between. The CDR3 bases are TGTGCCTGGAGTGTAGTTTTTGAGGGGGTCTACGAGCAGTACTTC. Translating it yields CAWSVVFEGVYEQYF.

J is TRBJ1-6 and V is TRBV3-1 (or the pseudogene TRBV3-2); 8 bases map to TRBD1. CDR3 size: 16 residues. CDR1 is LGHDT and CDR2 is YNNKEL in the germline V gene (reference sequence). Germline trimming cut 4 bases from V and 4 bases from J; bases unmatched to any gene: 6. The CDR3 nucleotides are TGTGCCAGCAGCCCGGGACAGGAGACTTATAATTCACCCCTCCACTTT. Amino acids: CASSPGQETYNSPLHF.

CDR3 residues: CASSRPPTGENEQYF. DNA for the CDR3: TGTGCCAGCAGCCGGCCGCCGACAGGGGAAAACGAGCAGTACTTC. The V and J genes are TRBV11-3 and TRBJ2-7; 8 positions match TRBD1. J gave up 5 bases and V 5 bases, and 11 bases lay outside the gene matches. The CDR3 has 15 residues. Germline CDR1 is SGHNT and CDR2 is YENEEA. The full variable domain, its missing parts supplied by reference TRBV11-3 and TRBJ2-7, is EAGVVQSPRYKIIEKKQPVAFWCNPISGHNTLYWYLQNLGQGPELLIRYENEEAVDDSQLPKDRFSAERLKGVDSTLKIQPAELGDSAVYLCASSRPPTGENEQYFGPGTRLTVT.

V is TRBV7-8 and J is TRBJ2-7; 8 nucleotides align to TRBD2. The CDR3 runs 15 residues. The germline gives CDR1 SGHVS, CDR2 FQNEAQ. V was pared by 5 bases and J by 6 bases, with 12 bases of the junction left unmatched. CDR3 coding DNA: TGTGCCAGCAGCCCGTCCCGCGGGGGGCGCTCCGAGCAGTACTTC. Translated: CASSPSRGGRSEQYF.

The chain carries TRBV5-1 and TRBJ1-5; tentative D call: TRBD1 (5 bases). The CDR3 covers 15 residues. Germline loops: CDR1 SGHRS, CDR2 YFSETQ. V was pared by 0 bases and J by 4 bases, with 11 bases between. In DNA, the CDR3 is TGCGCCAGCAGCTTGGTCCCAGGGACTAATCAGCCCCAGCATTTT. This codes for CASSLVPGTNQPQHF.

J is TRBJ1-3 and V is TRBV19, with D uncertain. Germline CDR1 is LNHDA and CDR2 is SQIVND (reference sequence). V lost 6 bases to trimming and J lost 8 bases, with 14 bases between them. This CDR3 has 13 amino acids. The CDR3 DNA is TGTGCCAGTAGCCCTCTCGGTTCGCACACCATATATTTT. Residues: CASSPLGSHTIYF.

DNA for the CDR3: TGTGCCAGTAGTCCGCGGGACGGCCCCTATGGCTACACCTTC. Translating it yields CASSPRDGPYGYTF. This sequence joins TRBV19 and TRBJ1-2, with a weak D call TRBD1 (5 bases). From germline, CDR1 is LNHDA and CDR2 SQIVND (reference sequence). The CDR3 sequence is 14 residues long. V shed 5 bases and J shed 4 bases, with 14 bases lying between them.

V gene TRBV27 combines with J gene TRBJ1-2; TRBD1 is a possible D gene (5 bases). V was pared by 2 bases and J by 2 bases, with 12 bases between. CDR1 MNHEY and CDR2 SMNVEV come from the germline V gene (reference sequence). The CDR3 loop spans 15 amino acids. CDR3 nucleotides: TGTGCCAGCAGTTTAGTAGGGGATATAAACTATGGCTACACCTTC. It specifies CASSLVGDINYGYTF.

J is TRBJ1-5 and V is TRBV19; D gene ambiguous. Trimming removed 5 bases from V and 7 bases from J, with 9 bases in between. The length of the CDR3 is 12 residues. Germline CDR1 is LNHDA and CDR2 is SQIVND (reference sequence). This CDR3 is CASSLQRQPQHF. In DNA form, the CDR3 reads TGTGCCAGTAGTTTACAGAGGCAGCCCCAGCATTTT. Variable domain in full (rest from reference TRBV19 and TRBJ1-5): DGGITQSPKYLFRKEGQNVTLSCEQNLNHDAMYWYRQDPGQGLRLIYYSQIVNDFQKGDIAEGYSVSREKKESFPLTVTSAQKNPTAFYLCASSLQRQPQHFGDGTRLSIL.

The J gene is TRBJ1-2, the V gene TRBV11-3; 12 nucleotides agree with TRBD1. CDR1 is SGHNT, CDR2 YENEEA, per germline. V lost 3 bases and J lost 8; bases outside the gene matches: 7. This CDR3 spans 15 amino acids. The CDR3 bases are TGTGCCAGCAGCTTCAAGGGACAGGGGGCGGAAGGCTACACCTTC. Protein: CASSFKGQGAEGYTF.

The V call is TRBV6-5, the J call TRBJ1-1; no reliable D call. Germline CDR1 MNHEY, CDR2 SVGAGI. The CDR3 has 13 amino acids. The ends were cut back, 6 bases at V and 4 bases at J, with 12 bases in the middle. The CDR3 nucleotides are TGTGCCAGCAGGACACCAGACACCACTGAAGCTTTCTTT. As protein: CASRTPDTTEAFF.

The rearrangement links TRBV28 to TRBJ1-5; TRBD1 is a possible D gene (6 bases). This CDR3 has 16 amino acids. The V gene lost 6 bases and the J gene lost 2 bases, with 17 bases spanning the gap. Germline values: CDR1 MDHEN, CDR2 SYDVKM. The CDR3 nucleotides read TGTGCCAGCAGCTACCCGGGGGGGCCTGGCAATCAGCCCCAGCATTTT. Amino acid sequence: CASSYPGGPGNQPQHF.

The chain links TRBV6-1 to TRBJ2-4; D is possibly TRBD2 (5 bases). This CDR3 is built from 17 residues. CDR1 is MNHNS and CDR2 is SASEGT in the germline V gene. Trimming removed 1 base at V and 1 base at J, with 14 bases between. CDR3 sequence reads: CASSEGTFMGAKNIQYF. The DNA of the CDR3 is TGTGCCAGCAGTGAAGGGACTTTTATGGGGGCCAAAAACATTCAGTACTTC.